This T cell receptor (beta chain) was sequenced for a study of PD-1 blockade in classical Hodgkin lymphoma. This CDR3 has 11 amino acids. Germline values: CDR1 SNHLY, CDR2 FYNNEI. V was clipped by 5 bases and J by 4 bases, with 5 bases between them. Some clones are missing from TCRdb's copy, which holds only in-frame ones; the method was immunoSEQ multiplex PCR. The sample lists 40,000 to 55,000 clones, just under 80% seen once, with about 39% in the top ten. Findings and limits, study-wide: The study found that TCR diversity rose significantly by C4D1 in CD4+ but not CD8+ cells. Baseline diversity in complete responders resembled that of newly diagnosed patients. The repertoire differences lack a defined cause, possibly disease activity or prior therapy.

Indicated time point: cycle 4 day 1 (C4D1), after 6 weeks of nivolumab. Relapses following autologous stem cell transplantation were seen in all patients, with brentuximab vedotin exposure varying. A word on this clone: The antigen is unknown.

The specimen was peripheral blood mononuclear cells (PBMCs), collected before the fourth cycle of nivolumab. This clonotype originated in a human donor with classical Hodgkin lymphoma. V gene TRBV2 combines with J gene TRBJ1-2, with D unclear. The CDR3 region is CASSISYGYTF. CDR3 DNA: TGTGCCAGCAGTATAAGCTATGGCTACACCTTC.